The T cell receptor beta chain under discussion was sequenced for a study of OX40 agonist ivuxolimab in advanced cancers. Turning to the study itself: Patient treatment consisted of intravenous ivuxolimab administration every 2 weeks at 0.01 to 10 mg/kg.

Samples were taken at baseline and on day 1 of cycles 4 and 7. The protocol was immunoSEQ multiplex PCR, while the TCRdb copy is restricted to in-frame clones and leaves out a portion. The sample records about 86,000 clones, 87% being singletons. This clone was counted only a few times. Its antigen is undetermined. Germline CDR1 MNHEY, CDR2 SMNVEV (reference sequence). V was clipped by 3 bases and J by 11 bases, with 7 bases between them. The CDR3 contains 11 residues. Broader study findings: Relative to CD4+ cells, CD8+ T cells on average had more expanded clones.

J is TRBJ1-4 and V is TRBV27; D remains unclear. The sequence was collected from an adult with an advanced solid tumor such as melanoma, head and neck, liver or kidney cancer. This specimen was CD4+ or CD8+ T cells sorted from blood, taken in a trial of the OX40 agonist ivuxolimab. The CDR3 DNA sequence: TGTGCCAGCAGTTTGGGGTGGAAACTGTTTTTT. Its protein is CASSLGWKLFF.